The 28 T cell receptor beta chains below all came from one sample that was sequenced in a study of shared clonotypes between healthy human individuals. Profiled with immunoSEQ multiplex PCR; TCRdb holds only in-frame clones, not every one. The sample consists of about 1.1 million clones, approximately 80% of them appearing once. The sequenced sample was memory CD4+ T cells from PBMCs. Subset here: CD45RA-negative fraction. These TCRs come from a man younger than 35 in good health. Some clones in this sample may be carry-over from other donors' samples.

This clone was observed once. The rearrangement uses TRBV2 and TRBJ2-5; D may be TRBD2 (7 bases). The CDR3 extends over 15 amino acids. Germline lookup yields CDR1 SNHLY and CDR2 FYNNEI. V lost 7 bases, J lost 5 bases, and 20 bases lay in between. CDR3 bases: TGTGCCAGCAATTACGGCGGGGGCGGAGGGGAGACCCAGTACTTC. Protein sequence: CASNYGGGGGETQYF.

This chain links TRBV2 with TRBJ2-1; D may correspond to TRBD1 or TRBD2 (5 bases each). Germline CDR1 and CDR2: SNHLY and FYNNEI. CDR3 length equals 14 residues. The V gene lost 7 bases and the J gene lost 7 bases, with 17 bases spanning the gap. The DNA for the CDR3 is TGTGCCAGCAACCCGGCCCGGGACCGGAATGAGCAGTTCTTC. It specifies CASNPARDRNEQFF.

A few counts support this clone. The J gene is TRBJ1-2, the V gene TRBV6-1; TRBD1 matches at 8 bases. Germline-derived CDR1 and CDR2 are MNHNS and SASEGT. This CDR3 has 14 residues. Trimming cost V 1 base and J 5 bases; bases outside gene matches: 3. CDR3 in DNA: TGTGCCAGCAGTGAAGTCGGGACAGGATATGGCTACACCTTC. This gives the protein CASSEVGTGYGYTF.

The chain joins TRBV28 to TRBJ2-4; no clear D. The CDR3 loop spans 14 amino acids. Deletions cut 7 bases from V and 0 bases from J, with 10 bases between. Germline V gene lookup returns CDR1 MDHEN and CDR2 SYDVKM. For the CDR3, the DNA is TGTGCCAGCACCGGTAAATTAGCCAAAAACATTCAGTACTTC. This translates into CASTGKLAKNIQYF.

The V and J genes are TRBV9 and TRBJ2-1, with a weak D call TRBD1 (6 bases). Germline V CDR1 and CDR2: SGDLS, YYNGEE. The CDR3 extends over 14 amino acids. Trimming stripped 4 bases from V and 8 bases from J, with 16 bases between. CDR3 amino acids: CASSTPGVQDEQFF. DNA for the CDR3: TGTGCCAGCAGCACGCCAGGGGTACAGGATGAGCAGTTCTTC.

V and J are TRBV6-1 and TRBJ1-4; D is undetermined. The germline gives CDR1 MNHNS, CDR2 SASEGT. The CDR3 sequence is 14 residues long. V lost 6 bases, J lost 1 base, and 9 bases lay in between. The CDR3: CASRLSQTNEKLFF. The DNA of the CDR3 is TGTGCCAGCAGACTGTCCCAAACTAATGAAAAACTGTTTTTT.

J is TRBJ2-2 and V is TRBV15; TRBD2 might be the D (6 bases). Trimming shortened V by 3 bases and J by 0 bases, and 14 bases separated the two germline ends. The CDR3 extends over 17 amino acids. Germline V gene sequence: CDR1 LNHNV, CDR2 YYDKDF (reference sequence). CDR3 loop: CATSSLSWGANTGELFF. The CDR3 DNA is TGTGCCACCAGCAGCCTTTCGTGGGGGGCGAACACCGGGGAGCTGTTTTTT. The whole variable domain, remainder taken from reference TRBV15 and TRBJ2-2, is DAMVIQNPRYQVTQFGKPVTLSCSQTLNHNVMYWYQQKSSQAPKLLFHYYDKDFNNEADTPDNFQSRRPNTSFCFLDIRSPGLGDTAMYLCATSSLSWGANTGELFFGEGSRLTVL.

V is TRBV27 and J is TRBJ2-7, with TRBD2 identical over 10 bases. The CDR3 consists of 17 residues. Germline CDR1 and CDR2: MNHEY and SMNVEV (reference sequence). Trimming at V came to 4 bases and at J to 3 bases, leaving 12 bases not matched to a gene. CDR3 nucleotide sequence: TGTGCCAGCAGTTCAGCGAGGGGACTAGCGTCGGGCTACGAGCAGTACTTC. It codes for CASSSARGLASGYEQYF.

The V gene is TRBV6-1, the J gene TRBJ2-5, with D perhaps TRBD2 (5 bases). CDR3 length: 13 amino acids. The germline CDR1 and CDR2 sequences are MNHNS and SASEGT. V shed 7 bases and J shed 5 bases, with 14 bases lying between them. DNA of the CDR3: TGTGCCAGCAACAAACTAGTTAGTGAGACCCAGTACTTC. Translating gives CASNKLVSETQYF.

The chain has TRBV28 and TRBJ2-5; the match to TRBD2 covers 10 bases. The CDR3 contains 15 residues. Germline loops: CDR1 MDHEN, CDR2 SYDVKM. The trim removed 3 bases at V and 5 bases at J, leaving 6 bases unmatched. CDR3 nucleotides: TGTGCCAGCAGTTTCCTAGCGGGAGATGGGGAGACCCAGTACTTC. It codes for CASSFLAGDGETQYF.

The chain carries TRBV30 and TRBJ2-2; TRBD1 is a possible D gene (5 bases). Trimming shortened V by 2 bases and J by 6 bases, and 13 bases separated the two germline ends. The CDR3 is 14 amino acids. Germline-derived CDR1 and CDR2 are GTSNPN and SVGIG (reference sequence). The CDR3 is CAWSLQGPAGELFF. The DNA for the CDR3 is TGTGCCTGGAGTCTTCAGGGTCCGGCCGGGGAGCTGTTTTTT.

The CDR3 DNA reads TGTGCCAGCAGCCTCCCCAGGGTCTCTGGGGCCAACGTCCTGACTTTC. It translates to CASSLPRVSGANVLTF. The chain links TRBV7-9 to TRBJ2-6; D is perhaps TRBD1 (5 bases). The CDR3 runs 16 residues. The V end was cut by 5 bases, the J end by 0 bases, with 11 bases between. Germline CDR1 is SEHNR and CDR2 is FQNEAQ (reference sequence).

The V and J genes are TRBV6-4 and TRBJ2-1; D is possibly TRBD2 (5 bases). Germline V gene data show CDR1 as MRHNA and CDR2 as SNTAGT. V lost 2 bases and J lost 7, with 15 bases in between. The CDR3 extends over 15 amino acids. CDR3 loop: CASSDEGGRLNEQFF. For the CDR3, the DNA is TGTGCCAGCAGTGACGAGGGTGGAAGGTTGAATGAGCAGTTCTTC.

This chain joins TRBV4-3 and TRBJ2-2; 7 bases are a match to TRBD1. Germline lookup yields CDR1 LGHNA and CDR2 YSLEER. Trimming took 4 bases from V and 5 from J; bases not matched to a gene: 7. The length of the CDR3 is 15 residues. In DNA, the CDR3 is TGCGCCAGCAGCCCGAGGGACAGCCTGACCGGGGAGCTGTTTTTT. It yields the protein CASSPRDSLTGELFF.

This clone was seen at least ten times. V is TRBV7-2 and J is TRBJ2-2; TRBD1 is a possible D gene (6 bases). Germline V gene lookup returns CDR1 SGHTA and CDR2 FQGNSA. Trimming took 1 base from V and 9 from J, leaving 9 bases between them. CDR3 length: 13 amino acids. The CDR3 nucleotides read TGTGCCAGCAGCTTAGGGGGGCCCCGGGAGCTGTTTTTT. This translates into CASSLGGPRELFF.

The DNA of the CDR3 is TGTGCCAGCAGCCAAGACTTAAGGGGAACTAATGAAAAACTGTTTTTT. This encodes CASSQDLRGTNEKLFF. The chain combines TRBV4-2 with TRBJ1-4; a possible D gene is TRBD1 (5 bases). CDR1 and CDR2 from the germline V gene are LGHNA and YNFKEQ. Trimming left V 0 bases short and J 1 base short, with 9 bases between. The CDR3 has 16 residues.

This chain connects TRBV29-1 to TRBJ2-3, with 13 nucleotides matching TRBD2. CDR1 is SQVTM and CDR2 is ANQGSEA in the germline V gene. This CDR3 comprises 14 residues. J gave up 3 bases and V 5 bases, and 2 bases lay outside the gene matches. CDR3 in amino acids: CSVPGLAGTDTQYF. The CDR3 coding sequence is TGCAGCGTTCCGGGACTAGCGGGAACAGATACGCAGTATTTT.

The rearrangement uses TRBV2 and TRBJ2-7; D is uncertain. Germline CDR1 SNHLY, CDR2 FYNNEI. The ends were cut back, 5 bases at V and 6 bases at J, with 8 bases in the middle. The CDR3 consists of 11 residues. The CDR3 is CASSIRGEQYF. The CDR3 DNA reads as TGTGCCAGCAGTATCCGTGGCGAGCAGTACTTC.

This chain uses TRBV6-1 with TRBJ2-4, with D uncertain. Trimming removed 5 bases from V and 8 bases from J, with 16 bases in between. The CDR3 loop spans 14 amino acids. CDR1 is MNHNS and CDR2 is SASEGT in the germline V gene. CDR3 protein: CASSTEAGPDIQYF. The DNA of the CDR3 is TGTGCCAGCAGTACCGAGGCAGGTCCGGACATTCAGTACTTC.

The chain joins TRBV10-3 to TRBJ2-3, with 10 bases fitting TRBD1. Per the germline V gene, CDR1 is ENHRY and CDR2 is SYGVKD. V dropped 6 bases and J dropped 3; count of bases not matched to a gene: 3. The CDR3 runs 14 residues. The CDR3 spells CAIRGQGRTDTQYF. Here the CDR3 DNA reads TGTGCCATCAGGGGACAGGGGCGGACAGATACGCAGTATTTT.

This sequence joins TRBV5-1 and TRBJ1-4; D gene uncertain. Germline V CDR1 and CDR2: SGHRS, YFSETQ. CDR3 length: 16 amino acids. V gave up 0 bases and J gave up 5 bases, with 14 bases separating them. CDR3 sequence: CASSLVAGPTNEKLFF. The CDR3 coding sequence is TGCGCCAGCAGCTTGGTGGCCGGGCCGACAAATGAAAAACTGTTTTTT.

The chain has TRBV18 and TRBJ2-1, with 7 nucleotides matching TRBD1. After removal of 4 bases from V and 9 bases from J, the junction contained 6 bases not matched to a gene. The germline V gene encodes CDR1 KGHSH and CDR2 LQKENI. The CDR3 has 13 amino acids. The CDR3 loop reads CASSLGGSPEQFF. The DNA for the CDR3 is TGTGCCAGCTCACTAGGGGGCTCTCCTGAGCAGTTCTTC.

This clone was detected ten times or more. This chain connects TRBV5-1 to TRBJ1-1; D unresolved. This CDR3 is built from 13 residues. The V gene lost 4 bases and the J gene lost 0 bases, with 7 bases spanning the gap. Germline CDR1 SGHRS, CDR2 YFSETQ. The CDR3 protein is CASSRSMNTEAFF. CDR3 nucleotides: TGCGCCAGCAGCCGTAGCATGAACACTGAAGCTTTCTTT. The whole variable domain, filled in from reference TRBV5-1 and TRBJ1-1, reads KAGVTQTPRYLIKTRGQQVTLSCSPISGHRSVSWYQQTPGQGLQFLFEYFSETQRNKGNFPGRFSGRQFSNSRSEMNVSTLELGDSALYLCASSRSMNTEAFFGQGTRLTVV.

This clone was observed a few times. In the same sample, other DNA sequences code for this CDR3. In nucleotides, the CDR3 is TGTGCCAGCTCACCAGACAGAGGGAACCAGCCCCAGCATTTT. Translating gives CASSPDRGNQPQHF. The chain employs TRBV18 and TRBJ1-5; tentatively, D is TRBD1 (5 bases). Trimming shortened V by 2 bases and J by 7 bases, and 12 bases separated the two germline ends. The length of the CDR3 is 14 residues. Germline loops: CDR1 KGHSH, CDR2 LQKENI.

This clone was picked up a small number of times. CDR3 nucleotide sequence: TGCGCCAGCAGCCCGGACGGGCTAGGGATAGAGACCCAGTACTTC. This codes for CASSPDGLGIETQYF. This rearrangement joins TRBV5-1 to TRBJ2-5; D remains unclear. V was clipped by 4 bases and J by 4 bases, with 17 bases between them. The length of the CDR3 is 15 residues. The germline CDR1 and CDR2 sequences are SGHRS and YFSETQ.

The chain combines TRBV6-6 with TRBJ1-3, with D possibly TRBD1 on 6 matching bases. V was pared by 0 bases and J by 1 base, with 10 bases between. The CDR3 contains 16 residues. Looked up from germline, CDR1 is MNHNY and CDR2 is SVGAGI (reference sequence). CDR3 amino acids: CASSYSYRVSGNTIYF. Written as DNA, the CDR3 is TGTGCCAGCAGTTACTCTTACAGGGTATCTGGAAACACCATATATTTT.

This clone was found once. This rearrangement joins TRBV7-9 to TRBJ1-4, with D perhaps TRBD1 (5 bases). This CDR3 is built from 14 residues. Trimming left V 2 bases short and J 7 bases short, with 11 bases between. In germline, CDR1 is SEHNR, CDR2 FQNEAQ (reference sequence). As DNA, the CDR3 is TGTGCCAGCAGCTTATTAGGGGTCGGTGAAAAACTGTTTTTT. It yields the protein CASSLLGVGEKLFF.

A few counts support this clone. The rearrangement links TRBV19 to TRBJ2-7; the D gene is possibly TRBD1 (5 bases). The germline gives CDR1 LNHDA, CDR2 SQIVND (reference sequence). Trimming left V 3 bases short and J 9 bases short, with 15 bases between. This CDR3 is built from 13 residues. The CDR3 loop reads CASSISVAQGQYF. The CDR3 region has the DNA TGTGCCAGTAGTATTAGTGTGGCTCAGGGGCAGTACTTC.